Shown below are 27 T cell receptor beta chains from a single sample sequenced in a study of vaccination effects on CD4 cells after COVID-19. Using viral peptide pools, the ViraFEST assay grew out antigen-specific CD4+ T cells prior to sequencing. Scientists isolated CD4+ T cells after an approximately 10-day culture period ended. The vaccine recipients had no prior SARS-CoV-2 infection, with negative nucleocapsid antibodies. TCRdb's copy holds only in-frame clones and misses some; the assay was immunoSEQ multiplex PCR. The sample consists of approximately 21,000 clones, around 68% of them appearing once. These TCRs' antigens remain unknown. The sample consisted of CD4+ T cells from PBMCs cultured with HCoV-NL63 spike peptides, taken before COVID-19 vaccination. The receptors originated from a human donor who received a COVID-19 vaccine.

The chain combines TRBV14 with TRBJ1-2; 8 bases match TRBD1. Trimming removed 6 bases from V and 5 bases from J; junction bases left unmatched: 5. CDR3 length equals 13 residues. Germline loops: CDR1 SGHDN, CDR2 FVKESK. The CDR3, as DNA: TGTGCCAGCAGTTTCAGGACAGGGTATGGCTACACCTTC. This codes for CASSFRTGYGYTF.

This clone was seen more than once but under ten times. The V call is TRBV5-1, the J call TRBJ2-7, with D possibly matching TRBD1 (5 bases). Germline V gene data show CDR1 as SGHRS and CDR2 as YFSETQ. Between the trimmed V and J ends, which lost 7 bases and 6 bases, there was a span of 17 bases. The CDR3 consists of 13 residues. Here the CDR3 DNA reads TGCGCCAGCCATCCGGACAACCCTAGCGAGCAGTACTTC. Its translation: CASHPDNPSEQYF.

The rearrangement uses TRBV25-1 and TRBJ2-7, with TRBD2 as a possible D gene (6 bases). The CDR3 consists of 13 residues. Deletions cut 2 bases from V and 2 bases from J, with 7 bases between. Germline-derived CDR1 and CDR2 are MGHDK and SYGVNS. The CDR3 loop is CASSEGGTYEQYF. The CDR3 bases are TGTGCCAGCAGTGAAGGGGGGACCTACGAGCAGTACTTC.

CDR3 nucleotides: TGCGCCAGCAGCTTGGATAGCGCGGTGGGTTCAGATACGCAGTATTTT. Protein product: CASSLDSAVGSDTQYF. The chain carries TRBV5-1 and TRBJ2-3; D is perhaps TRBD2 (5 bases). Germline CDR1 and CDR2: SGHRS and YFSETQ. This CDR3 contains 16 residues. V was pared by 0 bases and J by 4 bases, with 15 bases between.

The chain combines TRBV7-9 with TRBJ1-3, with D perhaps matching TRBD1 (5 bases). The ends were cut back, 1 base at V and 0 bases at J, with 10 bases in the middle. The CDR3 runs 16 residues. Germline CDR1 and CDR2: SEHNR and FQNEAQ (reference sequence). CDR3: CASSLEARASGNTIYF. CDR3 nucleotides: TGTGCCAGCAGCTTAGAGGCCAGGGCCTCTGGAAACACCATATATTTT.

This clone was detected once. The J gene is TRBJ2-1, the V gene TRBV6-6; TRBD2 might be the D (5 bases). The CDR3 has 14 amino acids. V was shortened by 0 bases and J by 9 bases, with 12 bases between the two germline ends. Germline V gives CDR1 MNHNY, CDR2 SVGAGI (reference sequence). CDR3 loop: CASSYSTASPEQFF. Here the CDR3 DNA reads TGTGCCAGCAGTTACTCGACGGCTAGCCCTGAGCAGTTCTTC.

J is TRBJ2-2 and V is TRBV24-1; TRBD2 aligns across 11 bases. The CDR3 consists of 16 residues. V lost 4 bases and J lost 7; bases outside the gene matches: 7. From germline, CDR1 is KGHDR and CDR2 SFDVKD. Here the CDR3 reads CATSDPQLAGVGELFF. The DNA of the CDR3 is TGTGCCACCAGTGACCCACAACTAGCGGGAGTCGGGGAGCTGTTTTTT.

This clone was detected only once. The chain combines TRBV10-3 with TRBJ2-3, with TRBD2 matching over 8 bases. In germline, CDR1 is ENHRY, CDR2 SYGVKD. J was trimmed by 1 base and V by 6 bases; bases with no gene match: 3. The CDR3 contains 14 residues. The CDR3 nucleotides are TGTGCCATCAGAAGCGGGAGTGGCACAGATACGCAGTATTTT. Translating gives CAIRSGSGTDTQYF.

In DNA form, the CDR3 reads TGCGCCAGCAGCTGGGGACAGACCACCGCCTCACCCCTCCACTTT. Its protein is CASSWGQTTASPLHF. The chain recombines TRBV5-1 with TRBJ1-6; 7 bases fit TRBD1. The germline V gene has CDR1 SGHRS and CDR2 YFSETQ. The CDR3 has 15 amino acids. V lost 3 bases to trimming and J lost 10 bases; unmatched junction nucleotides: 10.

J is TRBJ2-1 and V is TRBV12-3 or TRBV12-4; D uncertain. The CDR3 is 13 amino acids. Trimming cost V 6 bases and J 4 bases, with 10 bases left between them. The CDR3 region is CASRLTQYNEQFF. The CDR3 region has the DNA TGTGCCAGCAGACTTACCCAGTACAATGAGCAGTTCTTC.

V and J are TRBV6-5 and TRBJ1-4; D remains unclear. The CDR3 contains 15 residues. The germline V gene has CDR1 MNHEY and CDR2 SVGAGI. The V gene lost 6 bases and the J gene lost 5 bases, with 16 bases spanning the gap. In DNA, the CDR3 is TGTGCCAGCAGACTAGAAAACTTCGGGAATGAAAAACTGTTTTTT. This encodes CASRLENFGNEKLFF.

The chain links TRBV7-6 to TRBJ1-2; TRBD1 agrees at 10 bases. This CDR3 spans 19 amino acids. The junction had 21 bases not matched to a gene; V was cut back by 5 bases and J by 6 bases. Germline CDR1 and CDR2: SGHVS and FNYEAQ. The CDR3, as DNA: TGTGCCAGCAGCCCCTTCCGCAGGGCATCCCTCGGGACAGGGGATGGCTACACCTTC. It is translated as CASSPFRRASLGTGDGYTF.

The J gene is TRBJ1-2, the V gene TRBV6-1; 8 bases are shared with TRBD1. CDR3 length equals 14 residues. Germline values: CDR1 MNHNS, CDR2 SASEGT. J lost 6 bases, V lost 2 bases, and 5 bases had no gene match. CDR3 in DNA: TGTGCCAGCAGTGAAATTGCCAGGGGGCATGGCTACACCTTC. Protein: CASSEIARGHGYTF.

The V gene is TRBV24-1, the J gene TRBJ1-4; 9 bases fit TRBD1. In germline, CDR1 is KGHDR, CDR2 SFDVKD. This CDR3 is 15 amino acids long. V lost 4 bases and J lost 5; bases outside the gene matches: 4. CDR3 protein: CATSDRGQGNEKLFF. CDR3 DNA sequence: TGTGCCACCAGTGACCGGGGACAGGGAAATGAAAAACTGTTTTTT.

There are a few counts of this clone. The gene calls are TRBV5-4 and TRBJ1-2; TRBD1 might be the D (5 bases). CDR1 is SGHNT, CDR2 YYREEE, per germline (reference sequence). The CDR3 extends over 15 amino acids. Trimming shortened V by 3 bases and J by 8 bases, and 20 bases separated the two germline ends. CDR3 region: CASSYSQGQERGYTF. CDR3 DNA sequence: TGTGCCAGCAGCTACTCCCAGGGCCAAGAGCGCGGCTACACCTTC.

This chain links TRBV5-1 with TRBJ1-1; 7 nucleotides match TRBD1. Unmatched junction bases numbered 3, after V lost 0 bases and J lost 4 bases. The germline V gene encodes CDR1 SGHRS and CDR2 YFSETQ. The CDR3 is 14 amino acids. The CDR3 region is CASSLEAGGTEAFF. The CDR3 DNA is TGCGCCAGCAGCTTGGAGGCAGGGGGCACTGAAGCTTTCTTT.

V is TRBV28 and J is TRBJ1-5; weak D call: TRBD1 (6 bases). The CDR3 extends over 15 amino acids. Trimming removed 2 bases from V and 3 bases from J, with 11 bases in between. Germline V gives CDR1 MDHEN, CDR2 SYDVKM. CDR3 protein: CASSLLTGNNQPQHF. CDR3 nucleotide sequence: TGTGCCAGCAGTTTACTCACAGGGAACAATCAGCCCCAGCATTTT.

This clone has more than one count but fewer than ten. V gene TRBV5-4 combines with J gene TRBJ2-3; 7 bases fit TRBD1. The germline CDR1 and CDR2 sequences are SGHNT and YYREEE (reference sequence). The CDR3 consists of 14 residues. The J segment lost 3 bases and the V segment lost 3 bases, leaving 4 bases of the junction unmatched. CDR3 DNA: TGTGCCAGCAGCTCGGGACAGACAACAGATACGCAGTATTTT. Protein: CASSSGQTTDTQYF. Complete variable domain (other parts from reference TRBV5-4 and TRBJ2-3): ETGVTQSPTHLIKTRGQQVTLRCSSQSGHNTVSWYQQALGQGPQFIFQYYREEENGRGNFPPRFSGLQFPNYSSELNVNALELDDSALYLCASSSGQTTDTQYFGPGTRLTVL.

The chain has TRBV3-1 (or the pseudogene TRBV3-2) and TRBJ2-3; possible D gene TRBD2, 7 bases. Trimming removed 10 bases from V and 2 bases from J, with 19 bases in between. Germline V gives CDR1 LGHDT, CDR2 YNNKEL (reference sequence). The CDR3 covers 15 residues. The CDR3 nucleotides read TGTGCCATCGAAAGGCTAGGGGGGGCCACAGATACGCAGTATTTT. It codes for CAIERLGGATDTQYF.

The CDR3 DNA reads as TGTGCCAGCAGAAGAGGAAATGAGCAGTTCTTC. Encoded protein: CASRRGNEQFF. This chain joins TRBV2 and TRBJ2-1; D is uncertain. Trimming left V 6 bases short and J 7 bases short, with 7 bases between. Looked up from germline, CDR1 is SNHLY and CDR2 is FYNNEI. This CDR3 comprises 11 residues.

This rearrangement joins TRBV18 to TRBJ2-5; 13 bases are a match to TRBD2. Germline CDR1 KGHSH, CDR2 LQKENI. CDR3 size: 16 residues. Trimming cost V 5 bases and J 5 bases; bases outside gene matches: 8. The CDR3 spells CASSSRTSGSVETQYF. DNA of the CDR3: TGTGCCAGCTCATCGCGGACTAGCGGGAGCGTGGAGACCCAGTACTTC. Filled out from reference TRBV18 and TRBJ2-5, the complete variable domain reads NAGVMQNPRHLVRRRGQEARLRCSPMKGHSHVYWYRQLPEEGLKFMVYLQKENIIDESGMPKERFSAEFPKEGPSILRIQQVVRGDSAAYFCASSSRTSGSVETQYFGPGTRLLVL.

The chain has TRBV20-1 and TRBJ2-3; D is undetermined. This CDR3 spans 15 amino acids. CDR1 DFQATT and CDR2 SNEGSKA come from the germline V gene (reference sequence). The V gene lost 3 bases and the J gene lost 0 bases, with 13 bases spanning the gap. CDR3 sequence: CSASSSVTSTDTQYF. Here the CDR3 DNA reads TGCAGTGCTAGTTCCTCGGTCACTAGCACAGATACGCAGTATTTT.

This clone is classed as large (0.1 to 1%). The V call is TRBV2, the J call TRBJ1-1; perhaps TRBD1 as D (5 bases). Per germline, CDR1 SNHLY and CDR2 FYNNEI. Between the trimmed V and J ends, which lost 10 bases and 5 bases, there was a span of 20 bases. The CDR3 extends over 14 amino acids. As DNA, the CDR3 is TGTGCCACAAAACAGCAGGGAGATTGGACTGAAGCTTTCTTT. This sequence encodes CATKQQGDWTEAFF.

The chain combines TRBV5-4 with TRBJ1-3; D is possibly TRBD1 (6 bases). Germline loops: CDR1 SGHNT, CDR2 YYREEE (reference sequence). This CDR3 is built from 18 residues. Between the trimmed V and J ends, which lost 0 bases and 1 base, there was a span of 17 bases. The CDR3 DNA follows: TGTGCCAGCAGCTTGGCCCAACAGGGTCCTCGATCTGGAAACACCATATATTTT. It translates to CASSLAQQGPRSGNTIYF.

The CDR3 loop is CASSSRSSGTPDTQYF. The CDR3, as DNA: TGTGCCAGCAGTTCCAGGTCTAGCGGGACCCCAGATACGCAGTATTTT. The V and J genes are TRBV11-2 and TRBJ2-3, with 9 nucleotides matching TRBD2. With V trimmed by 6 bases and J by 4 bases, 11 bases remained unmatched. CDR1 is SGHAT, CDR2 FQNNGV, per germline. The CDR3 runs 16 residues.

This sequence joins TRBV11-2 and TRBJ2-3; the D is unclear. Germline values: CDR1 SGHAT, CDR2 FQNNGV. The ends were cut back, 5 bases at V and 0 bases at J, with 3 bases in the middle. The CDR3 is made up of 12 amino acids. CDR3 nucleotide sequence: TGTGCCAGCAGCCCCAGCACAGATACGCAGTATTTT. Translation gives CASSPSTDTQYF.

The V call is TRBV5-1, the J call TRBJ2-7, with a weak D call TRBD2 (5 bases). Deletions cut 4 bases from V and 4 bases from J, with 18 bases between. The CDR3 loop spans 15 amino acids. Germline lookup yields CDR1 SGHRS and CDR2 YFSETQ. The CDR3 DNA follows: TGCGCCAGCAGCCCCGGAGTGAGGGCCGGGTACGAGCAGTACTTC. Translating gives CASSPGVRAGYEQYF.